This T cell receptor beta chain originates from a study of spatial heterogeneity in lung cancer. Study-wide points: Expanded TCRs classified as ubiquitous or regional were counted, and these counts tracked ubiquitous and regional nonsynonymous mutations, respectively. Mutation counts in tumors were tracked by counts of expanded intratumoral alpha and beta TCRs.

With respect to this clonotype: No antigen is known for it.

As for time point: sample taken at primary tumor resection. The donors comprised about 70 untreated early-stage non-small cell lung cancer patients. Sequencing of whole RNA from tumor, nontumor lung or frozen PBMC involved no sorting. TCRdb reprocessed the 5' RACE reads with MiXCR, giving one entry per CDR3 protein. The data hold around 20,000 distinct CDR3 sequences, with 5.7% observed a single time. The CDR3 covers 14 residues. The germline gives CDR1 SGHRS, CDR2 YFSETQ. The V end lost 1 base, the J end lost 5 bases, and 9 bases lay between the germline ends. The sequencing here drew on lung tumor tissue, taken at surgery. V is TRBV5-1 and J is TRBJ1-4; D perhaps matches TRBD1 (5 bases). This receptor was identified in a female donor with early-stage non-small cell lung cancer. CDR3 residues: CASSLMSGNEKLFF. The DNA for the CDR3 is TGCGCCAGCAGCTTGATGTCAGGGAATGAAAAACTGTTTTTT.